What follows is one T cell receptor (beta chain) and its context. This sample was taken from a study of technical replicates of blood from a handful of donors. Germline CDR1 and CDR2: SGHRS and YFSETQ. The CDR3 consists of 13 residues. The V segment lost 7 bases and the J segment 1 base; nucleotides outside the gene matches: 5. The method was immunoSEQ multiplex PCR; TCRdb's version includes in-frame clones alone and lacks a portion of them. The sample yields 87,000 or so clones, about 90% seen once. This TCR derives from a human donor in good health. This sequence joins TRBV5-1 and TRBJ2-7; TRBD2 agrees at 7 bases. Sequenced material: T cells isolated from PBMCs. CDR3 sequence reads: CASLGGESYEQYF. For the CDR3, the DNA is TGCGCCAGCTTGGGGGGGGAGTCCTACGAGCAGTACTTC.